This T cell receptor (beta chain) was identified during a study of immune cell composition in non-small cell lung cancer. Overall study context: Histologic subtype was mainly adenocarcinoma or squamous cell carcinoma.

Assay: immunoSEQ multiplex PCR; the TCRdb copy retains only in-frame clones and omits some. The table includes 8,000 or so clones, just under 70% detected once. The germline CDR1 and CDR2 sequences are SQVTM and ANQGSEA. The ends lost 4 bases at V and 5 bases at J; junction bases unmatched: 7. CDR3 length: 13 residues. Remarks on this clone: What it binds is not known.

Regarding the study as a whole: Overall clonality, unlike maximal tumour-associated clone frequency, did not predict TIL reactivity. Clones >0.5% enriched in tumour were rarer in adenocarcinoma (roughly 35%) than squamous (about 80%). Lung squamous cell carcinoma tumours had significantly higher top 10 clone scores and productive clonality than lung adenocarcinoma.

Sequencing used lung tumor tissue. The source is a human donor with non-small cell lung cancer. The chain couples TRBV29-1 to TRBJ2-7, with 8 positions matching TRBD1. The CDR3 DNA reads as TGCAGCGTTGGGACAGGGATTGGGGACGAGCAGTACTTC. It translates to CSVGTGIGDEQYF.